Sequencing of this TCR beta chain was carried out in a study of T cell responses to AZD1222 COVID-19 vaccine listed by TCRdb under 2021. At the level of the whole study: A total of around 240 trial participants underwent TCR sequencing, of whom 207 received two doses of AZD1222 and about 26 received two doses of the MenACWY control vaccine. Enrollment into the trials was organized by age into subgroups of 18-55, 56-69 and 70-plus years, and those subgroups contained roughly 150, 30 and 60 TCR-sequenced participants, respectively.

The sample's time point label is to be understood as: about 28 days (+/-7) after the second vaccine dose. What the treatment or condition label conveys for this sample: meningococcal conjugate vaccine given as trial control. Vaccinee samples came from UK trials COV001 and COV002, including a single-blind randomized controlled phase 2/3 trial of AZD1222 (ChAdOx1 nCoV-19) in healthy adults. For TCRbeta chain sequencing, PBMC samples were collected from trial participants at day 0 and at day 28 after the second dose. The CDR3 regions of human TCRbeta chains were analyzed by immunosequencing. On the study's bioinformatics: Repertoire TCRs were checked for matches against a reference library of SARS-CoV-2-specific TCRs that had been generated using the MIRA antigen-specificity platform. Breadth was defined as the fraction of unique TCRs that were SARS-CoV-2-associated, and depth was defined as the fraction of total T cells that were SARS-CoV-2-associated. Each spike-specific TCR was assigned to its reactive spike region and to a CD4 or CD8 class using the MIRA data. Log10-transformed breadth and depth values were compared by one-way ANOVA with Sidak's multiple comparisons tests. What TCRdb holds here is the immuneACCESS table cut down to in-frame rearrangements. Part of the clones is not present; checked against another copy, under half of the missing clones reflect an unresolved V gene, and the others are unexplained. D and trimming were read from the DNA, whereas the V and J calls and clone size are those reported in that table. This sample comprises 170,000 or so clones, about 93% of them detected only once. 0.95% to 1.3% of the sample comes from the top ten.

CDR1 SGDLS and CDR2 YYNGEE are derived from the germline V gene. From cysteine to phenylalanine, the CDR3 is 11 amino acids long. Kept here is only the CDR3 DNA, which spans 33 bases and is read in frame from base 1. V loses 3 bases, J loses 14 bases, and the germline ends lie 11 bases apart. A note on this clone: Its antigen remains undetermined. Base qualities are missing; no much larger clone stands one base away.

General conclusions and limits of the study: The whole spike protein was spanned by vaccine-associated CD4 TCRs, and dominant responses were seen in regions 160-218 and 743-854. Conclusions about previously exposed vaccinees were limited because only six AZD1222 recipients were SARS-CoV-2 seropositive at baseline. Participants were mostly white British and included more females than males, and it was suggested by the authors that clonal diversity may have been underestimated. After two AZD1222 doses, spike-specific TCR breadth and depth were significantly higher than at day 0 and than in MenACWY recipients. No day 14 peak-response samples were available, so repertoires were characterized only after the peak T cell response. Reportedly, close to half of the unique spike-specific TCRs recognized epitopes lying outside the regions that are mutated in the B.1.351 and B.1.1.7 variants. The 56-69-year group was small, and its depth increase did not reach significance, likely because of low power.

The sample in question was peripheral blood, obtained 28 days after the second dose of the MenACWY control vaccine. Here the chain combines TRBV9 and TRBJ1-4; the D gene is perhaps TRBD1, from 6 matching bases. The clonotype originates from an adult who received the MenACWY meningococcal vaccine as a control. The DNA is TGTGCCAGCAGCGCGGGGGCTGATCTGTTTTTT. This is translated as CASSAGADLFF.